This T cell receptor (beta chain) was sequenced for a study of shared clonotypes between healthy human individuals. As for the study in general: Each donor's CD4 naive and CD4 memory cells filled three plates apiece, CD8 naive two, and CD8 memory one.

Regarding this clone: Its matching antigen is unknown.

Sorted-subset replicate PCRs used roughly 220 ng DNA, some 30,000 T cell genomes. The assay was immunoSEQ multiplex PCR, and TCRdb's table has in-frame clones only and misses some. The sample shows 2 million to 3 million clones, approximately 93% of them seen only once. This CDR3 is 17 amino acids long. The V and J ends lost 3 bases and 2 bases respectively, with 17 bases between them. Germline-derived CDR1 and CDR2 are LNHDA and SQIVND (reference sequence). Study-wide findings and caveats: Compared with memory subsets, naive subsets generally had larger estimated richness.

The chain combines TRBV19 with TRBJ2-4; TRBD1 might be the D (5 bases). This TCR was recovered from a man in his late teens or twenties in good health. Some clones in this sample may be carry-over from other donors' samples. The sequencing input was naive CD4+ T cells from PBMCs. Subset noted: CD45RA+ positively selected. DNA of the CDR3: TGTGCCAGTAGTATGGGGCTGGCAAGAAATCCCAAAAACATTCAGTACTTC. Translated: CASSMGLARNPKNIQYF.